What follows are 17 T cell receptor beta chains derived from one specimen sequenced in a study of beta chain features in type 1 diabetes. As every portion of the isolated RNA was reverse transcribed, the sequencing read expressed TCRB transcripts. Generated by immunoSEQ multiplex PCR, the TCRdb table keeps only in-frame clones and is missing some. The profile shows roughly 330,000 clones, approximately 10% of them singletons. Sequenced input: naive CD4+ T cells from blood. These receptors originate from a woman aged 30 to 39 in good health.

This clone was picked up a small number of times. The chain is built from TRBV6-5 and TRBJ2-1; D might be TRBD2 (6 bases). The germline V gene encodes CDR1 MNHEY and CDR2 SVGAGI. The CDR3 runs 14 residues. Trimming took 6 bases from V and 0 from J, leaving 9 bases between them. CDR3 residues: CASRRDDSYNEQFF. CDR3 DNA sequence: TGTGCCAGCAGGCGGGATGACTCCTACAATGAGCAGTTCTTC.

The chain combines TRBV15 with TRBJ1-5; D call uncertain. Trimming pared 0 bases from V and 3 bases from J, leaving 3 bases between. Germline lookup yields CDR1 LNHNV and CDR2 YYDKDF (reference sequence). There are 13 residues in the CDR3. DNA for the CDR3: TGTGCCACCAGCAGAGATTACAATCAGCCCCAGCATTTT. As protein: CATSRDYNQPQHF.

This clone was detected a few times. This chain joins TRBV13 and TRBJ2-7; 12 nucleotides align to TRBD2. The CDR3 is 20 amino acids. V gave up 4 bases and J gave up 5 bases; unmatched junction bases: 21. CDR1 is PRHDT and CDR2 is FYEKMQ in the germline V gene (reference sequence). In nucleotides, the CDR3 is TGTGCCAGCAGCTACAAGGGTGTGTGGGCTAGCGGGAGGGGTTCGGACGAGCAGTACTTC. Residues: CASSYKGVWASGRGSDEQYF.

The rearrangement links TRBV27 to TRBJ2-7; D not resolved. Between the trimmed V and J ends, which lost 5 bases and 9 bases, there was a span of 17 bases. From germline, CDR1 is MNHEY and CDR2 SMNVEV (reference sequence). The CDR3 has 13 amino acids. The CDR3: CASSRPSGSVQYF. The DNA for the CDR3 is TGTGCCAGCAGTAGACCCTCAGGATCCGTGCAGTACTTC.

The V gene is TRBV25-1, the J gene TRBJ2-7; D remains ambiguous. The CDR3 contains 12 residues. Trimming shortened V by 4 bases and J by 1 base, and 5 bases separated the two germline ends. Germline lookup yields CDR1 MGHDK and CDR2 SYGVNS. DNA of the CDR3: TGTGCCAGCAGTGGGCAGTCCTACGAGCAGTACTTC. It codes for CASSGQSYEQYF.

The chain is built from TRBV9 and TRBJ2-1, with 7 bases fitting TRBD2. Germline V CDR1 and CDR2: SGDLS, YYNGEE. CDR3 size: 16 residues. J was trimmed by 10 bases and V by 4 bases; bases with no gene match: 17. CDR3 nucleotides: TGTGCCAGCAGCTTCCAAGGGGCCGCAGCGGGGAGGGAGCAGTTCTTC. Translating it yields CASSFQGAAAGREQFF.

In this sample, this clone turned up once. V gene TRBV27 combines with J gene TRBJ1-2; tentatively, D is TRBD1 (5 bases). The CDR3 runs to 14 residues. The V and J ends lost 8 bases and 7 bases respectively, with 20 bases between them. From germline, CDR1 is MNHEY and CDR2 SMNVEV (reference sequence). The CDR3 spells CASQDHQGYSGYTF. CDR3 in DNA: TGTGCCAGCCAAGATCACCAGGGTTATAGTGGCTACACCTTC.

This clone was seen only a few times. This chain connects TRBV11-1 to TRBJ2-2; tentative D call: TRBD2 (5 bases). Germline-derived CDR1 and CDR2 are SGHAT and FQDESV (reference sequence). V was cut by 4 bases and J by 6 bases, with 15 bases left in between. This CDR3 spans 15 amino acids. The CDR3 here is CASSYGIYDSGELFF. CDR3 DNA sequence: TGTGCCAGCAGCTACGGGATCTATGACTCCGGGGAGCTGTTTTTT.

This clone came up a few times. This rearrangement joins TRBV4-2 to TRBJ2-3, with D possibly being TRBD2 (7 bases). Germline V gene sequence: CDR1 LGHNA, CDR2 YNFKEQ. Trimming took off 0 bases at V and 4 bases at J, with 14 bases between the two ends. CDR3 length: 16 amino acids. The CDR3 bases are TGTGCCAGCAGCCAAGATCGAAGGGGGGGGCCAGATACGCAGTATTTT. This gives the protein CASSQDRRGGPDTQYF.

The chain combines TRBV28 with TRBJ2-4, with 9 bases identical to TRBD1. The junction had 5 bases not matched to a gene; V was cut back by 9 bases and J by 5 bases. The CDR3 is 13 residues long. Germline CDR1 MDHEN, CDR2 SYDVKM. The CDR3 sequence is CASKQGAENIQYF. Written as DNA, the CDR3 is TGTGCCAGTAAACAGGGGGCGGAAAACATTCAGTACTTC. The full variable domain, in which reference TRBV28 and TRBJ2-4 provide the parts outside the CDR3, is DVKVTQSSRYLVKRTGEKVFLECVQDMDHENMFWYRQDPGLGLRLIYFSYDVKMKEKGDIPEGYSVSREKKERFSLILESASTNQTSMYLCASKQGAENIQYFGAGTRLSVL.

J is TRBJ2-6 and V is TRBV29-1, with D unresolved. The ends were cut back, 3 bases at V and 1 base at J, with 4 bases in the middle. The length of the CDR3 is 13 residues. CDR1 and CDR2 (germline): SQVTM, ANQGSEA. The CDR3 spells CSVDTSGANVLTF. CDR3 in DNA: TGCAGCGTTGATACTTCTGGGGCCAACGTCCTGACTTTC.

This clone was counted only a few times. V gene TRBV28 combines with J gene TRBJ1-1, with a tentative D call TRBD1 (6 bases). This CDR3 has 14 amino acids. The germline V gene encodes CDR1 MDHEN and CDR2 SYDVKM. V lost 7 bases, J lost 0 bases, and 12 bases lay in between. CDR3 in amino acids: CASTLDRLNTEAFF. As DNA, the CDR3 is TGTGCCAGCACCTTGGACAGATTGAACACTGAAGCTTTCTTT.

In this sample, this clone turned up a few times. The V call is TRBV9, the J call TRBJ2-2, with 13 positions matching TRBD2. Trimming removed 4 bases from V and 6 bases from J; junction bases left unmatched: 6. Per the germline V gene, CDR1 is SGDLS and CDR2 is YYNGEE. This CDR3 region has 16 residues. For the CDR3, the DNA is TGTGCCAGCAGCCTGAGACTAGCGGGAGGCTCCGGGGAGCTGTTTTTT. It specifies CASSLRLAGGSGELFF.

The CDR3 loop is CATSPRLLAGGGHEQYF. The CDR3 coding sequence is TGTGCCACCAGCCCCCGACTACTAGCGGGAGGTGGACACGAGCAGTACTTC. The chain carries TRBV15 and TRBJ2-7, with 12 bases fitting TRBD2. Germline-derived CDR1 and CDR2 are LNHNV and YYDKDF (reference sequence). The CDR3 spans 17 residues. V lost 5 bases, J lost 5 bases, and 13 bases stayed unmatched. The full variable domain, rest sourced from reference TRBV15 and TRBJ2-7, is DAMVIQNPRYQVTQFGKPVTLSCSQTLNHNVMYWYQQKSSQAPKLLFHYYDKDFNNEADTPDNFQSRRPNTSFCFLDIRSPGLGDTAMYLCATSPRLLAGGGHEQYFGPGTRLTVT.

The chain links TRBV25-1 to TRBJ2-1; 14 nucleotides agree with TRBD2. With 3 bases clipped from V and 8 bases from J, the junction kept 6 bases outside the gene matches. The CDR3 is 16 amino acids. CDR1 MGHDK and CDR2 SYGVNS come from the germline V gene. CDR3 in amino acids: CASSDKTSGRDHEQFF. CDR3 bases: TGTGCCAGCAGTGACAAGACTAGCGGGAGGGATCATGAGCAGTTCTTC.

The chain is built from TRBV5-1 and TRBJ1-2; D gene unclear. The CDR3 runs to 15 residues. Trimming left V 1 base short and J 4 bases short, with 14 bases between. Germline values: CDR1 SGHRS, CDR2 YFSETQ. CDR3 sequence: CASSLSGTPGYGYTF. As DNA, the CDR3 is TGCGCCAGCAGCTTGTCGGGAACCCCGGGCTATGGCTACACCTTC.

The rearrangement uses TRBV29-1 and TRBJ1-1; no clear D. Germline CDR1 is SQVTM and CDR2 is ANQGSEA. Trimming shortened V by 4 bases and J by 0 bases, and 9 bases separated the two germline ends. The CDR3 extends over 13 amino acids. CDR3 sequence (DNA): TGCAGCGTTGTCGGTCGCCTGAACACTGAAGCTTTCTTT. The encoded protein is CSVVGRLNTEAFF.